This T cell receptor beta chain derives from a study of cytomegalovirus exposure and HLA in healthy donors (dated by TCRdb to about 2017). Describing the broader study: According to an earlier analysis of a few hundred of the donors, some 180 million T cells yielded roughly 110 million unique TCR beta sequences and less than 300 Gb of sequence data. An early release that covered about 600 HLA-typed donors contained approximately 300 gigabases of sequencing data and tens of millions of unique TCR sequences. Among the roughly 400 genotyped donors, around 81% belonged to the genetic ancestry cluster associated with self-reported Caucasian donors. The study aimed to test whether signatures of past pathogen exposure could be identified by cataloging public T cell receptors. The study profiled the T cell repertoires of more than 500 subjects by immunosequencing and related them to cytomegalovirus serostatus. In addition to the first cohort of 666 subjects, a separate validation cohort of under 150 different subjects was used. To predict cytomegalovirus infection status, the study brought together high-throughput TCR immunosequencing, statistical association of individual TCRs with disease status, and machine learning. To study patterns of TCR occurrence, a later analysis re-analyzed previously published TCR beta repertoires from around 700 donors and added high-resolution HLA genotyping. The later analysis used no new phenotypic data to find candidate immune exposures, relying instead on TCR beta sequences and their occurrence across donors. An earlier analysis of fewer than 750 of the donors used high-throughput TCR beta sequencing to judge whether each TCR beta V gene segment behaved as functional or pseudogenic. Alongside the repertoire data, information on donor age, sex, ethnicity and CMV serostatus was compiled. Genome-wide SNP genotypes for about 65% of the 666 donors were used in a later genetic analysis, which treated that subset as a discovery cohort. Every discovery cohort repertoire had been produced on one sequencing platform. Class I and class II HLA loci were covered by the typing at four-digit resolution. Typing coverage differed by locus: A, B, C, DRB1 and DQB1 were typed in about 620-640 donors, DQA1 in 522, DPA1 in approximately 610, and DPB1 in 400 to 490. Because of strong linkage in the cohort, 4 to 6 DR-DQ haplotypes were treated as single units for association and clustering. Among approximately 370 genotyped donors of the cohort, an average of approximately 240,000 unique TCR beta nucleotide sequences was sequenced per donor, of which about 19% were non-productive.

A note on this clone: Its antigen specificity is not known. One end of the junction does not line up with germline, which may come from a read error.

The full study reports these points: A later genetic analysis associated a missense DCLRE1C variant with V-gene and J-gene trimming of TCR beta chains, and an independent cohort replicated the association. In an earlier analysis of more than 450 of the donors, most TCR beta V segments were observed in productive rearrangements about 90% or about 30% of the time, broadly matching IMGT annotations. Some IMGT-functional V segments, including TRBV6-2 and TRBV6-3, could not be told apart with the 87-base-pair reads, so those segments were excluded. A later analysis associated 16,951 TCR beta sequences with specific HLA alleles at a false discovery rate of 0.05. While some public TCRs were present in many individuals, most TCR sequences turned up only very rarely across donors. Correlated functional status among segregating V segments might reflect linkage disequilibrium, but an unknown experimental factor could not be ruled out. According to a later analysis, most CMV-associated TCR beta chains appeared to be HLA-restricted, and the HLA associations seemed to be driven largely by CMV exposure. The earlier analysis of 587 of the donors excluded roughly 17 rarely observed V segments, including chromosome 9 orphons, because counts were too low. A later analysis found that TCR association rates varied across HLA loci, with DRB1 alleles showing the most associated TCRs and HLA-C alleles the fewest. When HLA alleles, especially DR and DQ, strongly co-occurred, attributing TCR associations to individual alleles was difficult. A further reported finding was that TCR beta sequences accurately predicted the HLA-A and HLA-B alleles for most subjects in the first cohort. Compared with equally common non-associated chains, HLA-associated TCR beta chains in a later analysis were more clonally expanded and had lower generation probabilities. HLA typing was unavailable for some donors at each locus, so association tests used only the typed subset. In vitro tests confirmed that a few of the cytomegalovirus-associated TCR beta chains recognize cytomegalovirus antigens. In a later genetic analysis, fewer N-insertions in productive TCRs were reported among donors in an Asian-associated ancestry cluster than the approximately 630-donor mean. The only immune exposure information available for the cohort was CMV serostatus. Cytomegalovirus status was reported to be diagnosed by the classifier with high specificity and sensitivity in both the original and validation cohorts. The sequencing pipeline was judged likely to have produced a cluster of highly shared sequence variants as a technical artifact. The study gave a list of 150 to 200 TCR beta chains associated with cytomegalovirus. Presence/absence analyses assumed roughly uniform sequencing depth across donors, an assumption that may not hold. It was suggested by the authors that the approach could potentially be generalized to other disease states and immunological phenotypes. In this cohort, only TCR beta chains were sequenced, and detectable features were limited by the absence of alpha or paired-chain data. Several of the top co-occurrence clusters appeared to be linked to parvovirus B19, influenza, CMV and Epstein-Barr virus, according to a later analysis.

The CDR3 goes from the cysteine to the phenylalanine over 13 residues. Just CDR3 DNA is preserved here, 39 bases in frame from base 1. The germline V gene (reference sequence) yields SEHNR for CDR1 and FQNEAQ for CDR2. Receptor amplification or capture employed the immunoSEQ multiplex PCR assay. For the multiplex PCR, a mixture combining 60 forward primers for TCR Vbeta segments and 13 reverse primers for TCR Jbeta segments was used. The CDR3 region of rearranged TCR beta genes was amplified from genomic DNA by a multiplex PCR assay. On the Illumina HiSeq System, the amplified TCR beta libraries were sequenced as 87-base-pair reads. As for the authors' bioinformatics: Across the roughly 700 repertoires, a later analysis counted about 81 million unique TCR beta chains, around 10 million of which were shared by at least two donors. A nearest-neighbor algorithm error-corrected the raw reads and collapsed the reads into unique sequences, merging closely related sequences to remove PCR and sequencing errors. V, D and J gene segments were assigned by aligning CDR3 sequences to IMGT reference sequences. For a sequence to be retained, a match of at least six nucleotides to both a V gene segment and a J gene segment was required. Rearrangements were called productive when the CDR3 lacked stop codons and stayed in frame with V and J; all others were non-productive. Following IMGT convention, CDR3 was defined as the stretch from the second conserved V-encoded cysteine up to the conserved J-encoded phenylalanine. The earlier analysis of about 560 of the donors excluded any sequence lacking an unambiguous match to a single V gene segment. In an earlier analysis of around 590 of the donors, a V segment was called functional when productive rearrangements were above 56.7%, and segregating when the standard deviation between donors exceeded 5%. A statistical classification framework was built to diagnose cytomegalovirus status from the catalog of TCR beta chain sequences. In a later analysis, V and J genes were assigned by comparing TCR nucleotide sequences against IMGT/GENE-DB human TR gene sequences. Using the TCRdist pipeline, a later analysis assigned CDR3 sequences along with most-parsimonious VDJ recombination scenarios. In a later analysis, each TCR beta chain was defined by its CDR3 amino acid sequence together with its V-gene family, and reads without a unique V-gene family were excluded. To address suspected cross-contamination and a sequencing artifact, a later analysis removed approximately 590 highly shared, low-generation-probability nucleotide sequences. A later analysis calculated a clonal expansion index for each public chain from normalized within-repertoire ranks of inferred template counts. In a later analysis, generation probabilities were computed with a VDJ recombination model fitted to out-of-frame rearrangements, and the resulting probabilities were checked against IGoR. A later analysis scored TCR-TCR, TCR-HLA and TCR-CMV co-occurrence with hypergeometric tests, applying a repertoire-size bias correction to TCR pairs. False discovery rates were estimated in a later analysis by permuting HLA or CMV assignments 20 times. In a later analysis, co-occurring TCRs were grouped using DBSCAN, and TCRdist sequence similarity was added for clustering within HLA-allele-positive subsets. For co-occurrence clustering, repertoires with fewer than 30,000 or more than 120,000 public chains were excluded, along with a handful of repertoires with anomalous nucleotide sharing. This immuneACCESS table, as held by TCRdb, lists in-frame sequences with V and J called but not all clones. Of the missing ones, under half trace to an unresolved V gene in checked studies; the others have no known cause. For V, J and clone size, that table is used; D and trimming come from the DNA. The sample table holds about 65,000 clones, of which over 50% were seen once. The ten largest make up 2.5% to 3% of the sample.

The cohort comprised hundreds of healthy bone marrow donors. Cohort members were all nominally healthy when sampled, although unrecorded immune exposures were likely present. The donor was CMV seronegative and belonged to the group of several hundred seronegative cohort members. A peripheral blood sample was collected from each donor, and TCR beta sequencing was performed on peripheral blood mononuclear cells. The Qiagen DNeasy Blood Extraction Kit was used to extract genomic DNA from the blood cell samples. Material for sequencing was PBMCs. This TCR was recovered from a man under 40 in good health and CMV-seronegative. The chain is made from TRBV7-9 and TRBJ2-7; the best D guess is TRBD2, with 6 bases matching. The sequenced DNA: TGTGCCAGCAGCCGAAGGGCGAAGGAGGGCTTGGACTTC. The encoded protein is CASSRRAKEGLDF.